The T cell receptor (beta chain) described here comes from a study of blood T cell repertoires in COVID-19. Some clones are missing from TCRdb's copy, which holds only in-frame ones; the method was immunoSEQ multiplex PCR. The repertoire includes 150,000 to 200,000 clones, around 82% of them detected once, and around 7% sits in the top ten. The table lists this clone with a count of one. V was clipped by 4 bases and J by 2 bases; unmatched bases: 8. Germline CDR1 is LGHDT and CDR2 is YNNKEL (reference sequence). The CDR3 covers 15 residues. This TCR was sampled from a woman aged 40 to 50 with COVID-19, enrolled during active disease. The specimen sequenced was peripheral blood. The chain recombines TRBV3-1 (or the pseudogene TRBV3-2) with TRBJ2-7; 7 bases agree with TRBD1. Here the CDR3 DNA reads TGTGCCAGCAGCCCTAACAGGGGACCTACCTACGAGCAGTACTTC. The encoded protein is CASSPNRGPTYEQYF.